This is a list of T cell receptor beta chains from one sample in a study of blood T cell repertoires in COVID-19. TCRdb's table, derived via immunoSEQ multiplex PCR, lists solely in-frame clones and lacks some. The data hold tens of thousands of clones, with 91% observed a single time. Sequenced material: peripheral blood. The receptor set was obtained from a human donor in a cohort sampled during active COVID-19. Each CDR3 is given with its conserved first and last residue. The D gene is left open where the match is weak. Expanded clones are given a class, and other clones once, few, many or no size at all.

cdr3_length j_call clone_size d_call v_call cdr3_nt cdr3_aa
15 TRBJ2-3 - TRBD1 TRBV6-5 TGTGCCAGCAACCAAGGACAGGCCTTCACAGATACGCAGTATTTT CASNQGQAFTDTQYF
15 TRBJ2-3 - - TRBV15 TGTGCCACCAGCAGAGAGTCCAGGGACACAGATACGCAGTATTTT CATSRESRDTDTQYF
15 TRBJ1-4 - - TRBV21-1 TGTGCCAGCAGCGCACGACAGAAAAACAATGAAAAACTGTTTTTT CASSARQKNNEKLFF
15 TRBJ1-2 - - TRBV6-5 TGTGCCAGCAGTTACGAACAGGAAGCGAGCTATGGCTACACCTTC CASSYEQEASYGYTF
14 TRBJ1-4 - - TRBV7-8 TGTGCCAGCAGCTTAACCGGACTGGGGGAAAAACTGTTTTTT CASSLTGLGEKLFF
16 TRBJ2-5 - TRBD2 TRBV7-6 TGTGCCAGCAGCCCCCGACTAGCGGGGGGGCAAGAGACCCAGTACTTC CASSPRLAGGQETQYF
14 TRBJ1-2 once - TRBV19 TGTGCCAGTAGTATCGTGGGACACAACTATGGCTACACCTTC CASSIVGHNYGYTF
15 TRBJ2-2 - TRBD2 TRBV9 TGTGCCAGCAGCGTTATATCGGGGGGCACCGGGGAGCTGTTTTTT CASSVISGGTGELFF
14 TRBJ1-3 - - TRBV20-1 TGCAGTGCTAGTAGACGGAGCTCTGGAAACACCATATATTTT CSASRRSSGNTIYF
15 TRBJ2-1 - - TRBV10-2 TGCGCCAGCAGTGAGGGGGGGGCAAGTTACAATGAGCAGTTCTTC CASSEGGASYNEQFF
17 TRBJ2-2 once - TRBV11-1 TGTGCCAGCAGCTTAGCGCTCGACTCCACCGACACCGGGGAGCTGTTTTTT CASSLALDSTDTGELFF
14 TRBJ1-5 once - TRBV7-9 TGTGCCAGCAGCTTAGCGGCAGGAAATCAGCCCCAGCATTTT CASSLAAGNQPQHF
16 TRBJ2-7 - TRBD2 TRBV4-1 TGCGCCAGCAGCCTCGCCCGCAGCGGGGGGTCCTACGAGCAGTACTTC CASSLARSGGSYEQYF
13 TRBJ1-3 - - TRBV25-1 TGTGCCAGCAGTTGGCAGGGGGGAAACACCATATATTTT CASSWQGGNTIYF
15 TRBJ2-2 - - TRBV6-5 TGTGCCAGCAGTTACCAAAGTACAGGGACCGGGGAGCTGTTTTTT CASSYQSTGTGELFF